This TCR beta chain was sequenced during a study of T cell responses to AZD1222 COVID-19 vaccine. This CDR3 spans 14 amino acids. The V gene's germline CDR1 is SSHAT and CDR2 FNYEAQ (reference sequence). V shed 1 base and J shed 2 bases, with 5 bases lying between them. On this clone itself: Antigen specificity is unknown.

Sequencing was performed with immunoSEQ multiplex PCR; in TCRdb, only in-frame clones are kept and a portion is missing. The sample has 140,000 to 150,000 clones, about 90% seen once. Study findings and constraints: Clonal diversity may have been underestimated, and the donors were mostly white British, with more females than males. An increase in Spike-specific TCR breadth and depth was observed after two AZD1222 doses. Nearly half of unique spike-specific TCRs reportedly avoided B.1.351 and B.1.1.7 mutated regions. Repertoires in all cases were sampled only once the peak T cell response had passed.

The V and J genes are TRBV7-7 and TRBJ2-2, with no clear D. Sequences were derived from peripheral blood, sampled 28 days after the second dose of the MenACWY control vaccine. This receptor was taken from an adult who received the MenACWY meningococcal vaccine as a control. This CDR3 reads CASSLDRNTGELFF. In nucleotides, the CDR3 is TGTGCCAGCAGCTTAGACAGAAACACCGGGGAGCTGTTTTTT.